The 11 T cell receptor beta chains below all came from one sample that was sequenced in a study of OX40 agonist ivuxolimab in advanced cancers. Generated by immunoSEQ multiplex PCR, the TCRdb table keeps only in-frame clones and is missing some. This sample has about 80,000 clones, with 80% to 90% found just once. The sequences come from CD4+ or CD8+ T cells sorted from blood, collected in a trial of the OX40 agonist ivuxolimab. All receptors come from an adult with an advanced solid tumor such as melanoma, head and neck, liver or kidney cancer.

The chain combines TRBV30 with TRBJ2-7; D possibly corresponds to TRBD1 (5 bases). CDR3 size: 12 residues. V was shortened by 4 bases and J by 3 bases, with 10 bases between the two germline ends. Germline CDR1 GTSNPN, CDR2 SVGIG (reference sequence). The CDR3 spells CAWNTQGYEQYF. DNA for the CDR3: TGTGCCTGGAACACCCAGGGCTACGAGCAGTACTTC.

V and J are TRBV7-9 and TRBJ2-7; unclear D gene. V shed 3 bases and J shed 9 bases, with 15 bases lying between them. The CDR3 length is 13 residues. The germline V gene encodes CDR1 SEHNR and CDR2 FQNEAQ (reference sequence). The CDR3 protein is CASSFGRIRLQYF. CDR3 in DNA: TGTGCCAGCAGCTTTGGTAGGATAAGACTGCAGTACTTC. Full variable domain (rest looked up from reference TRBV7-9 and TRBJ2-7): DTGVSQNPRHKITKRGQNVTFRCDPISEHNRLYWYRQTLGQGPEFLTYFQNEAQLEKSRLLSDRFSAERPKGSFSTLEIQRTEQGDSAMYLCASSFGRIRLQYFGPGTRLTVT.

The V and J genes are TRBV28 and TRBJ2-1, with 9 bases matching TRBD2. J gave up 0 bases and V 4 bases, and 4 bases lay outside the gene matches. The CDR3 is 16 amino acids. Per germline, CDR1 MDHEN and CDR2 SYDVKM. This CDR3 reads CASSSSGRSSYNEQFF. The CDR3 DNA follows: TGTGCCAGCAGTTCGAGCGGGAGGAGCTCCTACAATGAGCAGTTCTTC.

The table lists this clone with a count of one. Written as DNA, the CDR3 is TGTGCCAGCAGCTTGACGCCTGCAATCTCCTACAATGAGCAGTTCTTC. Amino acid sequence: CASSLTPAISYNEQFF. The genes are TRBV5-5 and TRBJ2-1; D not resolved. This CDR3 has 16 amino acids. Germline V gene sequence: CDR1 SGHKS, CDR2 YYEKEE (reference sequence). Trimming cost V 1 base and J 0 bases, with 11 bases left between them. The full variable domain, its missing parts supplied by reference TRBV5-5 and TRBJ2-1, is DAGVTQSPTHLIKTRGQQVTLRCSPISGHKSVSWYQQVLGQGPQFIFQYYEKEERGRGNFPDRFSARQFPNYSSELNVNALLLGDSALYLCASSLTPAISYNEQFFGPGTRLTVL.

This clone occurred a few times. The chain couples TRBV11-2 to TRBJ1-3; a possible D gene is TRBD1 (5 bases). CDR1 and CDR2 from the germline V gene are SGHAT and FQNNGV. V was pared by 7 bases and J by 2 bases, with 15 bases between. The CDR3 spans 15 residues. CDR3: CASTGLGTAGNTIYF. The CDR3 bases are TGTGCCAGCACCGGCCTTGGGACGGCTGGAAACACCATATATTTT. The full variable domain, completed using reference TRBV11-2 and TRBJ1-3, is EAGVAQSPRYKIIEKRQSVAFWCNPISGHATLYWYQQILGQGPKLLIQFQNNGVVDDSQLPKDRFSAERLKGVDSTLKIQPAKLEDSAVYLCASTGLGTAGNTIYFGEGSWLTVV.

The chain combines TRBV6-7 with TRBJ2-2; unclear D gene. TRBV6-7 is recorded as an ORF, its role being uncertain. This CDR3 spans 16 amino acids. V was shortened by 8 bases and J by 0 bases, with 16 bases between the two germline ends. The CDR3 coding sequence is TGTGCCAGCCCCTTCGGTAGACCCGCGAACACCGGGGAGCTGTTTTTT. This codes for CASPFGRPANTGELFF.

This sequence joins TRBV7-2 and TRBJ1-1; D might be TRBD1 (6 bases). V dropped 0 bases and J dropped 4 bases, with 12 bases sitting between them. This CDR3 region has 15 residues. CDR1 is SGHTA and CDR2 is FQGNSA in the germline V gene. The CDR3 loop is CASSLAGGASTEAFF. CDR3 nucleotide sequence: TGTGCCAGCAGCTTAGCCGGGGGGGCGAGCACTGAAGCTTTCTTT.

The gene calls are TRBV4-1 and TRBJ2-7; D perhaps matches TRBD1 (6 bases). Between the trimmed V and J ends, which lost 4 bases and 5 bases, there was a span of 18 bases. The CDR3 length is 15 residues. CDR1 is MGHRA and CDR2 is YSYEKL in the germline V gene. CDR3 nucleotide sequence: TGCGCCAGCAGCCCCCAGGCAACAGGGAGAAACGAGCAGTACTTC. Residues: CASSPQATGRNEQYF.

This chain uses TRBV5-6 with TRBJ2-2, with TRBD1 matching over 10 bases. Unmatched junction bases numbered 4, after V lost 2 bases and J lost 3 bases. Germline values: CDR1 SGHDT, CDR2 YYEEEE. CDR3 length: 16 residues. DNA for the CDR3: TGTGCCAGCAGCTTTGGGACAGGGGAGGACACCGGGGAGCTGTTTTTT. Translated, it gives CASSFGTGEDTGELFF.

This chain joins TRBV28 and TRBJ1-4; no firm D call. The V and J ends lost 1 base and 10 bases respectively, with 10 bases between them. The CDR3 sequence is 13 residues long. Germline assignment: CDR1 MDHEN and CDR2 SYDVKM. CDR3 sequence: CASSLYSRGKLFF. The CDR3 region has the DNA TGTGCCAGCAGTTTATACTCCCGGGGAAAACTGTTTTTT.

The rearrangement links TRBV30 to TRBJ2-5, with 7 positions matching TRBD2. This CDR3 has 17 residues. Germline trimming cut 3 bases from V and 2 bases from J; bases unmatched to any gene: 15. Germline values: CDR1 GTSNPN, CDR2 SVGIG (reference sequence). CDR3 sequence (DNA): TGTGCCTGGAGAGTTGTTCGTGCTAGCGGTAGACAAGAGACCCAGTACTTC. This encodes CAWRVVRASGRQETQYF.